The present entry profiles one TCR beta chain with its context. The antigen is not known. The PCR used 60 Vbeta and 13 Jbeta primers. The table came from immunoSEQ multiplex PCR; TCRdb's copy has only in-frame clones and leaves some out. Here the sample spans 140,000 to 150,000 clones, over 75% being singletons. This specimen comes from a study of cytomegalovirus exposure and HLA in healthy donors. Study results and caveats: A later analysis found most CMV-associated TCR beta chains apparently HLA-restricted. HLA alleles showed associations with approximately 15,000 TCR beta sequences in a later analysis, at a 0.05 false discovery rate.

Each of the donors was a healthy bone marrow donor. What was sequenced was PBMCs. The TCR sequence derives from a woman in her thirties or forties in good health and CMV-seronegative.

CDR3 residues: CASSSTGTGGNEQYF. CDR3 sequence (DNA): TGTGCCAGCAGCTCGACCGGGACAGGGGGCAACGAGCAGTACTTC. The chain recombines TRBV7-9 with TRBJ2-5, with 12 bases fitting TRBD1. The J call is in doubt because the DNA end fits TRBJ2-7 better. The CDR3 has 15 amino acids. The germline V gene has CDR1 SEHNR and CDR2 FQNEAQ (reference sequence).